One TCR beta chain is described in this entry. Antigen specificity is unknown. The record originates from a study of shared clonotypes between healthy human individuals. Findings of the study overall: The authors expected sequencing depth to affect clonotype sharing among donors.

The method was immunoSEQ multiplex PCR; TCRdb's version includes in-frame clones alone and lacks a portion of them. Of 2 million to 3 million clones listed, over 85% are singletons. Trimming removed 4 bases at V and 1 base at J, with 5 bases between. CDR3 size: 13 residues. Germline lookup yields CDR1 SGHRS and CDR2 YFSETQ. This sequence was found in a man in his late teens or twenties in good health. Some clones in this sample may be carry-over from other donors' samples. V is TRBV5-1 and J is TRBJ2-2; D unresolved. Sequenced: naive CD4+ T cells from PBMCs. This sample's subset: CD45RA+ positively selected. The CDR3 DNA reads TGCGCCAGCAGCATTCAGAACACCGGGGAGCTGTTTTTT. This gives the protein CASSIQNTGELFF.